A single sample is the source of the 32 T cell receptor beta chains below, sequenced in a study of blood T cell repertoires in COVID-19. Data came from immunoSEQ multiplex PCR; TCRdb stores just in-frame clones and leaves some out. The table has some 58,000 clones, about 76% seen once; the top ten hold about 33%. The sequenced sample consisted of peripheral blood. The receptors were sampled from a human donor in a cohort sampled during active COVID-19.

On this clone: The junction differs from germline at one of its ends, possibly a read error. This chain links TRBV4-2 with TRBJ2-7, with TRBD2 identical over 12 bases. The CDR3 is 15 amino acids. Germline CDR1 is LGHNA and CDR2 is YNFKEQ. In DNA form, the CDR3 reads TGTGCCAGCAGCGAAGAACTAGCGGGAGGCTACGAGCAGTACTTC. Its translation: CASSEELAGGYEQYF.

The V and J genes are TRBV4-1 and TRBJ1-1; no clear D gene. Germline values: CDR1 MGHRA, CDR2 YSYEKL. The CDR3 extends over 15 amino acids. Trimming cost V 0 bases and J 2 bases, with 10 bases left between them. The CDR3 DNA reads TGCGCCAGCAGCCAAGAAGGAGCCTTAAACACTGAAGCTTTCTTT. It encodes CASSQEGALNTEAFF.

This clone was seen only once. This sequence joins TRBV3-1 (or the pseudogene TRBV3-2) and TRBJ2-5; weak D call: TRBD1 (6 bases). This CDR3 contains 13 residues. Looked up from germline, CDR1 is LGHDT and CDR2 is YNNKEL (reference sequence). The ends were cut back, 1 base at V and 4 bases at J, with 7 bases in the middle. This chain's CDR3 is CASSQGRGETQYF. DNA for the CDR3: TGTGCCAGCAGCCAAGGCAGGGGAGAGACCCAGTACTTC.

The rearrangement joins TRBV2 to TRBJ1-5, with 9 bases fitting TRBD1. Germline V gives CDR1 SNHLY, CDR2 FYNNEI. The CDR3 totals 15 residues. Trimming took 4 bases from V and 6 from J; bases not matched to a gene: 7. CDR3 in amino acids: CASSARTGEGQPQHF. CDR3 in DNA: TGTGCCAGCAGTGCCCGGACAGGGGAGGGTCAGCCCCAGCATTTT.

The rearrangement uses TRBV5-1 and TRBJ1-1; D is unresolved. CDR1 is SGHRS and CDR2 is YFSETQ in the germline V gene. The CDR3 spans 15 residues. With 0 bases removed from V and 1 base from J, the gap between germline ends came to 10 bases. In DNA form, the CDR3 reads TGCGCCAGCAGCTTGGAGCTGGGGAGGAACACTGAAGCTTTCTTT. Translated: CASSLELGRNTEAFF. Complete variable domain (other parts from reference TRBV5-1 and TRBJ1-1): KAGVTQTPRYLIKTRGQQVTLSCSPISGHRSVSWYQQTPGQGLQFLFEYFSETQRNKGNFPGRFSGRQFSNSRSEMNVSTLELGDSALYLCASSLELGRNTEAFFGQGTRLTVV.

This clone came up once. The chain recombines TRBV7-9 with TRBJ1-4, with D possibly matching TRBD1 (6 bases). The V gene lost 5 bases and the J gene lost 0 bases, with 19 bases spanning the gap. In germline, CDR1 is SEHNR, CDR2 FQNEAQ (reference sequence). The CDR3 loop spans 18 amino acids. CDR3 amino acids: CASSTIPGQKSTNEKLFF. CDR3 in DNA: TGTGCCAGCAGCACGATCCCGGGACAAAAGTCAACTAATGAAAAACTGTTTTTT.

The CDR3: CASGPGQGLFLNEQFF. Written as DNA, the CDR3 is TGTGCTAGTGGTCCCGGACAGGGGTTATTTTTAAATGAGCAGTTCTTC. The chain employs TRBV12-5 and TRBJ2-1; 9 positions agree with TRBD1. The CDR3 extends over 16 amino acids. V shed 5 bases, J shed 7 bases, and the junction held 12 bases outside the gene matches. CDR1 LGHNT and CDR2 FRNRAP come from the germline V gene.

J is TRBJ2-6 and V is TRBV5-1, with a possible D match to TRBD1 (5 bases). V shed 7 bases and J shed 2 bases, with 7 bases lying between them. Germline V CDR1 and CDR2: SGHRS, YFSETQ. CDR3 length: 13 amino acids. CDR3 coding DNA: TGCGCCAGCCAGACAGCTGGGGCCAACGTCCTGACTTTC. This gives the protein CASQTAGANVLTF.

The chain links TRBV6-7 to TRBJ1-2, with D hard to call. TRBV6-7 is an ORF for which the function is uncertain. CDR3 length: 15 amino acids. V was shortened by 7 bases and J by 6 bases, with 21 bases between the two germline ends. CDR3 protein: CASTHPGYRPDGYTF. The CDR3 nucleotides are TGTGCCAGCACCCACCCGGGGTACCGGCCTGATGGCTACACCTTC.

The genes are TRBV30 and TRBJ2-3, with a weak D call TRBD1 (5 bases). The V end lost 2 bases, the J end lost 5 bases, and 11 bases lay between the germline ends. Germline-derived CDR1 and CDR2 are GTSNPN and SVGIG (reference sequence). The CDR3 extends over 13 amino acids. CDR3 residues: CAWSSRRGDTQYF. In nucleotides, the CDR3 is TGTGCCTGGAGTTCCCGTAGGGGAGATACGCAGTATTTT.

The rearrangement uses TRBV6-6 and TRBJ1-2, with TRBD1 identical over 11 bases. Germline V CDR1 and CDR2: MNHNY, SVGAGI (reference sequence). V shed 6 bases and J 8 bases; nucleotides not matched to a gene: 8. This CDR3 has 14 amino acids. The CDR3 region is CASSSGQGAWGYTF. The CDR3 coding sequence is TGTGCCAGCAGCTCAGGACAGGGGGCGTGGGGCTACACCTTC.

The CDR3 nucleotides are TGCGCCAGCAGCCTCTCGGTCTTCGCGGCAACAGATACGCAGTATTTT. It translates to CASSLSVFAATDTQYF. This chain joins TRBV4-3 and TRBJ2-3; D gene uncertain. The CDR3 runs 16 residues. V lost 4 bases and J 3 bases, leaving 17 bases between the germline ends. Per the germline V gene, CDR1 is LGHNA and CDR2 is YSLEER.

The chain recombines TRBV30 with TRBJ2-5, with 8 bases aligning to TRBD2. V was clipped by 5 bases and J by 5 bases; unmatched bases: 13. Germline values: CDR1 GTSNPN, CDR2 SVGIG (reference sequence). The CDR3 has 15 residues. CDR3 sequence reads: CAWGAGGAPRETQYF. The CDR3 region has the DNA TGTGCCTGGGGCGCCGGGGGGGCGCCCCGGGAGACCCAGTACTTC.

This sequence joins TRBV3-1 (or the pseudogene TRBV3-2) and TRBJ1-2; 7 bases are a match to TRBD1. The J segment lost 6 bases and the V segment lost 8 bases, leaving 12 bases of the junction unmatched. The V gene's germline CDR1 is LGHDT and CDR2 YNNKEL (reference sequence). This CDR3 is built from 14 residues. The CDR3 nucleotides read TGTGCCAGCGCGCTCAGGGGGATTGAGGATGGCTACACCTTC. Encoded protein: CASALRGIEDGYTF.

This clone has just a few counts. This sequence joins TRBV19 and TRBJ1-5, with 8 bases fitting TRBD1. Germline V gives CDR1 LNHDA, CDR2 SQIVND (reference sequence). J was trimmed by 4 bases and V by 0 bases; bases with no gene match: 8. This CDR3 contains 17 residues. The CDR3 coding sequence is TGTGCCAGTAGTATAGACCGCGGACAGGGCTTAAATCAGCCCCAGCATTTT. Translation: CASSIDRGQGLNQPQHF.

This chain uses TRBV2 with TRBJ2-3; tentative D call: TRBD2 (6 bases). The V end was cut by 3 bases, the J end by 0 bases, with 16 bases between. The CDR3 is 17 amino acids. Per the germline V gene, CDR1 is SNHLY and CDR2 is FYNNEI. The CDR3 coding sequence is TGTGCCAGCAGTGATGGAGGGGCGGGCGCTAGCACAGATACGCAGTATTTT. Its protein product is CASSDGGAGASTDTQYF.

V and J are TRBV3-1 (or the pseudogene TRBV3-2) and TRBJ2-7; TRBD2 aligns across 7 bases. Trimming cost V 4 bases and J 6 bases; bases outside gene matches: 6. The CDR3 totals 13 residues. Germline values: CDR1 LGHDT, CDR2 YNNKEL (reference sequence). CDR3 sequence (DNA): TGTGCCAGCAGCCTGAGGGAGGGGTTCGAGCAGTACTTC. Encoded protein: CASSLREGFEQYF.

This sequence joins TRBV4-1 and TRBJ1-3; D ambiguous. Between the trimmed V and J ends, which lost 4 bases and 0 bases, there was a span of 19 bases. This CDR3 is built from 18 residues. CDR1 is MGHRA, CDR2 YSYEKL, per germline. CDR3 in amino acids: CASSRSRAPNYSGNTIYF. In DNA form, the CDR3 reads TGCGCCAGCAGCCGATCGAGGGCCCCCAATTACTCTGGAAACACCATATATTTT.

The chain combines TRBV6-2 or TRBV6-3 with TRBJ2-7, with 11 positions matching TRBD1. The V gene end was trimmed by 4 bases and the J gene end by 2 bases; junction bases not matched to a gene: 1. Germline V lookup: CDR1 MNHEY, CDR2 SVGEGT. The CDR3 has 14 residues. As DNA, the CDR3 is TGTGCCAGCAGTTCGGGACAGGGGGCCTACGAGCAGTACTTC. This encodes CASSSGQGAYEQYF.

CDR3 amino acids: CASSISPSSGANVLTF. CDR3 sequence (DNA): TGTGCCAGTAGTATTAGCCCCAGCTCTGGGGCCAACGTCCTGACTTTC. The chain couples TRBV19 to TRBJ2-6; D is unclear. The CDR3 consists of 16 residues. CDR1 and CDR2 (germline): LNHDA, SQIVND (reference sequence). V lost 3 bases and J lost 0, with 9 bases in between.

The chain uses TRBV5-5 and TRBJ2-1; a weak D match, TRBD1 (5 bases). The CDR3 totals 14 residues. Trimming cost V 2 bases and J 9 bases, with 15 bases left between them. Germline V CDR1 and CDR2: SGHKS, YYEKEE (reference sequence). The CDR3 nucleotides are TGTGCCAGCAGCTTTGACAGTCTCCTGGGTGAGCAGTTCTTC. This translates into CASSFDSLLGEQFF.

The chain carries TRBV6-5 and TRBJ1-5, with D perhaps TRBD1 (5 bases). The V end was cut by 6 bases, the J end by 7 bases, with 16 bases between. Germline CDR1 reads MNHEY; CDR2 reads SVGAGI. The CDR3 extends over 14 amino acids. The CDR3 DNA follows: TGTGCCAGCAGCTCAGGAAGGGGCAGGCAGCCCCAGCATTTT. Translating gives CASSSGRGRQPQHF.

The chain joins TRBV14 to TRBJ1-2; D is uncertain. V was pared by 3 bases and J by 4 bases, with 12 bases between. Germline lookup yields CDR1 SGHDN and CDR2 FVKESK. There are 14 residues in the CDR3. The CDR3 bases are TGTGCCAGCAGCCACCAAGGGAGTGGCTATGGCTACACCTTC. It codes for CASSHQGSGYGYTF.

V gene TRBV9 combines with J gene TRBJ2-6; 8 bases line up with TRBD2. The CDR3 length is 18 residues. The trim removed 4 bases at V and 0 bases at J, leaving 9 bases unmatched. CDR1 and CDR2 (germline): SGDLS, YYNGEE. CDR3 amino acids: CASSPSGGLSSGANVLTF. The DNA for the CDR3 is TGTGCCAGCAGCCCATCGGGAGGGCTTAGCTCTGGGGCCAACGTCCTGACTTTC.

Many counts were recorded for this clone. The V and J genes are TRBV5-5 and TRBJ2-1, with 12 bases identical to TRBD2. The CDR3 is made up of 17 amino acids. Trimming removed 0 bases from V and 10 bases from J; junction bases left unmatched: 11. Germline CDR1 SGHKS, CDR2 YYEKEE (reference sequence). The CDR3 loop is CASSLAGLAGPPREQFF. The CDR3 nucleotides read TGTGCCAGCAGCTTGGCGGGACTAGCGGGCCCGCCGCGGGAGCAGTTCTTC.

The chain recombines TRBV3-1 (or the pseudogene TRBV3-2) with TRBJ1-3; D unclear. The germline V gene encodes CDR1 LGHDT and CDR2 YNNKEL (reference sequence). There are 15 residues in the CDR3. Trimming took off 7 bases at V and 3 bases at J, with 16 bases between the two ends. CDR3 coding DNA: TGTGCCAGCACCTTCCTCGCATTACTTGGAAACACCATATATTTT. This translates into CASTFLALLGNTIYF.

CDR3 protein: CASSLGTVDTIYF. CDR3 in DNA: TGTGCCAGCAGCTTAGGGACAGTCGACACCATATATTTT. The chain links TRBV5-5 to TRBJ1-3; 7 bases map to TRBD1. CDR1 SGHKS and CDR2 YYEKEE come from the germline V gene (reference sequence). The CDR3 sequence is 13 residues long. V trimming: 2 bases; J trimming: 8 bases; junction bases outside the gene matches: 4.

The V call is TRBV3-1 (or the pseudogene TRBV3-2), the J call TRBJ2-7; a possible D gene is TRBD2 (5 bases). The CDR3 loop spans 15 amino acids. Germline CDR1 and CDR2: LGHDT and YNNKEL (reference sequence). Trimming removed 0 bases at V and 6 bases at J, with 15 bases between. The CDR3 protein is CASSQEASGTAEQYF. CDR3 bases: TGTGCCAGCAGCCAAGAGGCAAGCGGCACGGCCGAGCAGTACTTC.

This chain links TRBV12-3 or TRBV12-4 with TRBJ2-3; 7 nucleotides match TRBD1. This CDR3 region has 13 residues. Losses at the gene ends were 1 base for V and 8 bases for J; bases not matched to a gene: 3. The CDR3 reads CASSLVRQGTQYF. The CDR3, as DNA: TGTGCCAGCAGTTTAGTTCGACAGGGTACGCAGTATTTT.

The V call is TRBV13, the J call TRBJ2-4; the D gene is possibly TRBD1 (8 bases). Trimming took 2 bases from V and 3 from J, leaving 26 bases between them. Germline values: CDR1 PRHDT, CDR2 FYEKMQ (reference sequence). The CDR3 spans 20 residues. The DNA of the CDR3 is TGTGCCAGCAGCTTAACCAGGGGGCGCTCGGGCGGGAGAGACAAAAACATTCAGTACTTC. This translates into CASSLTRGRSGGRDKNIQYF.

This clone has more than one count but fewer than ten. The J gene is TRBJ1-2, the V gene TRBV6-2 or TRBV6-3; TRBD1 matches at 8 bases. The CDR3 is 18 amino acids. CDR1 and CDR2 (germline): MNHEY, SVGEGT. The trim removed 2 bases at V and 4 bases at J, leaving 15 bases unmatched. The DNA of the CDR3 is TGTGCCAGCAGTTACCTAACCTACTCGACAGGGGATATCTATGGCTACACCTTC. As protein: CASSYLTYSTGDIYGYTF.

This clone was seen repeatedly, ten times or more. The gene calls are TRBV5-4 and TRBJ1-6, with a weak D call TRBD1 (5 bases). This CDR3 contains 14 residues. The germline CDR1 and CDR2 sequences are SGHNT and YYREEE (reference sequence). The V and J ends lost 1 base and 7 bases respectively, with 9 bases between them. The CDR3 DNA follows: TGTGCCAGCAGCTTGAGCCAGGGCAATTCACCCCTCCACTTT. Translation gives CASSLSQGNSPLHF.